The 21 T cell receptor beta chains below all came from one sample that was sequenced in a study of OX40 agonist ivuxolimab in advanced cancers. Sequenced by immunoSEQ multiplex PCR; TCRdb stores in-frame clones only, minus some. The table records about 22,000 clones, 86% of them present only once. This specimen consisted of CD4+ or CD8+ T cells sorted from blood, obtained in a trial of the OX40 agonist ivuxolimab. These TCRs come from an adult with an advanced solid tumor such as melanoma, head and neck, liver or kidney cancer.

The genes are TRBV28 and TRBJ1-1, with D perhaps matching TRBD1 (5 bases). Germline loops: CDR1 MDHEN, CDR2 SYDVKM. Deletions cut 0 bases from V and 6 bases from J, with 14 bases between. The CDR3 is 15 residues long. This CDR3 reads CASSLWGGNNPEAFF. CDR3 nucleotide sequence: TGTGCCAGCAGTTTATGGGGGGGTAACAATCCTGAAGCTTTCTTT. Filled out from reference TRBV28 and TRBJ1-1, the complete variable domain reads DVKVTQSSRYLVKRTGEKVFLECVQDMDHENMFWYRQDPGLGLRLIYFSYDVKMKEKGDIPEGYSVSREKKERFSLILESASTNQTSMYLCASSLWGGNNPEAFFGQGTRLTVV.

The chain combines TRBV4-1 with TRBJ1-5, with D perhaps TRBD1 (6 bases). The length of the CDR3 is 16 residues. V lost 0 bases, J lost 5 bases, and 14 bases lay in between. Germline CDR1 and CDR2: MGHRA and YSYEKL. CDR3 region: CASSQDGGREDQPQHF. CDR3 in DNA: TGCGCCAGCAGCCAAGATGGGGGGCGCGAAGATCAGCCCCAGCATTTT.

This clone was seen a single time. This rearrangement joins TRBV7-2 to TRBJ2-7, with 10 bases lining up with TRBD1. Germline V gene sequence: CDR1 SGHTA, CDR2 FQGNSA. The CDR3 is 13 amino acids. The V and J ends lost 6 bases and 5 bases, in that order; junction bases with no gene match: 4. The CDR3: CASRDRGSHEQYF. CDR3 coding DNA: TGTGCCAGCAGGGACAGGGGGAGCCACGAGCAGTACTTC.

The chain employs TRBV6-5 and TRBJ2-1; 14 nucleotides agree with TRBD2. J gave up 8 bases and V 5 bases, and 5 bases lay outside the gene matches. CDR3 length: 15 residues. CDR1 is MNHEY, CDR2 SVGAGI, per germline. DNA for the CDR3: TGTGCCAGCAGTCGTGGGACTAGCGGGAGCGATGAGCAGTTCTTC. This sequence encodes CASSRGTSGSDEQFF.

This chain joins TRBV6-1 and TRBJ2-1; TRBD2 matches 8 bases. Trimming took 4 bases from V and 7 from J; bases not matched to a gene: 9. Per germline, CDR1 MNHNS and CDR2 SASEGT. The CDR3 has 15 residues. The DNA of the CDR3 is TGTGCCAGCAGTGTGTGGCGGGAGGCGGGGAATGAGCAGTTCTTC. This sequence encodes CASSVWREAGNEQFF.

The chain links TRBV9 to TRBJ2-7, with TRBD2 matching 10 bases. This CDR3 spans 16 amino acids. Germline V CDR1 and CDR2: SGDLS, YYNGEE. The V gene end was trimmed by 4 bases and the J gene end by 3 bases; junction bases not matched to a gene: 10. The CDR3 spells CASSPGGLAVDYEQYF. Here the CDR3 DNA reads TGTGCCAGCAGCCCGGGCGGACTAGCGGTCGACTACGAGCAGTACTTC.

V usage is TRBV27 and J usage is TRBJ2-7; TRBD1 or TRBD2 may be the D gene (6 bases each). V lost 1 base, J lost 3 bases, and 16 bases lay in between. Germline CDR1 reads MNHEY; CDR2 reads SMNVEV (reference sequence). This CDR3 contains 16 residues. Written as DNA, the CDR3 is TGTGCCAGCAGTTTATACGGGGGCCAAACTTACTACGAGCAGTACTTC. Its translation is CASSLYGGQTYYEQYF.

The sample holds one count of this clone. Here the CDR3 reads CASSEGTGANVLTF. CDR3 DNA sequence: TGTGCCAGCAGTGAGGGGACCGGGGCCAACGTCCTGACTTTC. The chain uses TRBV6-1 and TRBJ2-6; D may match TRBD1 or TRBD2 (5 bases each). The germline V gene has CDR1 MNHNS and CDR2 SASEGT. The CDR3 has 14 amino acids. Trimming left V 3 bases short and J 4 bases short, with 7 bases between.

This chain connects TRBV27 to TRBJ2-2; TRBD2 aligns across 9 bases. There are 15 residues in the CDR3. Germline lookup yields CDR1 MNHEY and CDR2 SMNVEV (reference sequence). The V gene end was trimmed by 3 bases and the J gene end by 3 bases; junction bases not matched to a gene: 2. This chain's CDR3 is CASSLTSGHTGELFF. DNA of the CDR3: TGTGCCAGCAGTTTGACTAGCGGACACACCGGGGAGCTGTTTTTT.

V usage is TRBV10-1 and J usage is TRBJ2-7; D possibly corresponds to TRBD1 (6 bases). CDR3 length equals 14 residues. The germline V and J ends were trimmed by 3 bases and 2 bases, with 11 bases remaining between them. Germline V lookup: CDR1 WNHNN, CDR2 SYGVQD (reference sequence). The CDR3 nucleotides read TGCGCCAGCAGTGAAAGGGGGTCTACCTACGAGCAGTACTTC. Its protein product is CASSERGSTYEQYF.

Only one count was recorded for this clone. The chain is built from TRBV2 and TRBJ1-5; D might be TRBD1 (5 bases). From germline, CDR1 is SNHLY and CDR2 FYNNEI. The CDR3 covers 15 residues. V lost 3 bases to trimming and J lost 2 bases, with 11 bases between them. The CDR3 spells CASSEQGMGNQPQHF. For the CDR3, the DNA is TGTGCCAGCAGTGAGCAGGGAATGGGCAATCAGCCCCAGCATTTT.

This clone was counted a single time. The chain combines TRBV25-1 with TRBJ2-5; D not certain. The CDR3 is made up of 14 amino acids. The V end lost 0 bases, the J end lost 5 bases, and 10 bases lay between the germline ends. Germline V gene data show CDR1 as MGHDK and CDR2 as SYGVNS. For the CDR3, the DNA is TGTGCCAGCAGTGAATACGGAGTTCGGGAGACCCAGTACTTC. Translation gives CASSEYGVRETQYF.

This clone was picked up a small number of times. The rearrangement uses TRBV5-1 and TRBJ2-7, with 8 nucleotides matching TRBD2. The CDR3 spans 15 residues. Trimming removed 0 bases from V and 5 bases from J; junction bases left unmatched: 7. Germline V CDR1 and CDR2: SGHRS, YFSETQ. CDR3 nucleotide sequence: TGCGCCAGCAGCTTGGGGGAGCGGGAGATCCACGAGCAGTACTTC. Protein: CASSLGEREIHEQYF.

This chain connects TRBV28 to TRBJ1-2; the D is unclear. CDR1 is MDHEN, CDR2 SYDVKM, per germline. V lost 2 bases and J lost 4, with 8 bases in between. The CDR3 covers 13 residues. The CDR3 coding sequence is TGTGCCAGCAGTTTAATTCCGGTCTATGGCTACACCTTC. Residues: CASSLIPVYGYTF.

This clone has only a few counts. This chain connects TRBV5-4 to TRBJ2-3, with a weak D call TRBD1 (5 bases). Germline V gives CDR1 SGHNT, CDR2 YYREEE (reference sequence). The CDR3 sequence is 14 residues long. V was shortened by 0 bases and J by 6 bases, with 11 bases between the two germline ends. The CDR3 protein is CASSLATGLDTQYF. CDR3 in DNA: TGTGCCAGCAGCTTGGCAACAGGTTTGGATACGCAGTATTTT.

The chain recombines TRBV7-6 with TRBJ1-4, with a possible D match to TRBD1 (5 bases). The V end was cut by 2 bases, the J end by 1 base, with 20 bases between. This CDR3 spans 19 amino acids. Germline V CDR1 and CDR2: SGHVS, FNYEAQ. The CDR3 coding sequence is TGTGCCAGCAGCTTATTTCCGGTTGACTTCGGGGGAACTAATGAAAAACTGTTTTTT. It is translated as CASSLFPVDFGGTNEKLFF.

The CDR3 DNA follows: TGTGCCAGCAGTCTAGGACAGGGAAGGTCCGGGGAGCTGTTTTTT. This sequence encodes CASSLGQGRSGELFF. The chain uses TRBV6-1 and TRBJ2-2; 8 positions match TRBD1. Per germline, CDR1 MNHNS and CDR2 SASEGT. V was pared by 5 bases and J by 6 bases, with 8 bases of the junction left unmatched. This CDR3 has 15 residues.

The V and J genes are TRBV5-4 and TRBJ2-5, with no clear D. CDR3 length equals 14 residues. The V end lost 4 bases, the J end lost 5 bases, and 15 bases lay between the germline ends. Germline-derived CDR1 and CDR2 are SGHNT and YYREEE (reference sequence). DNA for the CDR3: TGTGCCAGCAGCCGGGCGGTGTCTCAGGAGACCCAGTACTTC. As protein: CASSRAVSQETQYF.

A note on this clone: A much larger clone lies one base from this, so it may be a read error. V is TRBV4-1 and J is TRBJ2-7; a weak D match, TRBD2 (5 bases). V was clipped by 4 bases and J by 2 bases, with 15 bases between them. The CDR3 loop spans 15 amino acids. CDR1 and CDR2 from the germline V gene are MGHRA and YSYEKL. Here the CDR3 reads CASSLHPDGAYEQYF. The CDR3 nucleotides read TGCGCCAGCAGCCTCCATCCGGACGGGGCCTACGAGCAGTACTTC.

CDR3 coding DNA: TGTGCCACCAGCAGAGATCTGTTGGGGGAAGGCACTGAAGCTTTCTTT. Translated: CATSRDLLGEGTEAFF. The chain carries TRBV15 and TRBJ1-1, with D perhaps matching TRBD1 (5 bases). V lost 0 bases and J 4 bases, leaving 15 bases between the germline ends. CDR3 size: 16 residues. CDR1 is LNHNV and CDR2 is YYDKDF in the germline V gene (reference sequence). Full variable domain (missing parts from reference TRBV15 and TRBJ1-1): DAMVIQNPRYQVTQFGKPVTLSCSQTLNHNVMYWYQQKSSQAPKLLFHYYDKDFNNEADTPDNFQSRRPNTSFCFLDIRSPGLGDTAMYLCATSRDLLGEGTEAFFGQGTRLTVV.

V and J are TRBV4-3 and TRBJ1-1; D call uncertain. V shed 0 bases and J shed 4 bases, with 9 bases lying between them. The CDR3 spans 14 residues. Germline loops: CDR1 LGHNA, CDR2 YSLEER. CDR3 bases: TGCGCCAGCAGCCAAGATCCGGGGAGCACTGAAGCTTTCTTT. Protein: CASSQDPGSTEAFF.